The 2 T cell receptor beta chains given below trace back to one sample, sequenced in a study of T cell responses to AZD1222 COVID-19 vaccine. Data came from immunoSEQ multiplex PCR; TCRdb stores just in-frame clones and leaves some out. The table has about 140,000 clones, 80% to 95% seen once. Sequenced here: peripheral blood, sampled 28 days after the second AZD1222 dose. The receptors come from an adult who received the AZD1222 COVID-19 vaccine.

The V call is TRBV6-5, the J call TRBJ2-7; TRBD1 aligns across 9 bases. The CDR3 runs to 13 residues. Per germline, CDR1 MNHEY and CDR2 SVGAGI. V was clipped by 8 bases and J by 7 bases; unmatched bases: 9. The CDR3 spells CASRRDRASEQYF. CDR3 in DNA: TGTGCCAGCCGCCGGGACAGGGCCTCGGAGCAGTACTTC.

The chain carries TRBV2 and TRBJ1-2, with D maybe TRBD1 (6 bases). Germline V gene lookup returns CDR1 SNHLY and CDR2 FYNNEI. This CDR3 comprises 16 residues. Trimming left V 9 bases short and J 3 bases short, with 23 bases between. The CDR3 reads CARRAGGGHLYYGYTF. In DNA, the CDR3 is TGTGCCAGAAGGGCTGGCGGGGGGCACCTATACTATGGCTACACCTTC.